These 27 T cell receptor beta chains originate from one sample sequenced in a study of shared T cell receptors in the human thymus. Assay used: immunoSEQ multiplex PCR; TCRdb lists only in-frame clones, some missing. The table lists 700,000 to 750,000 clones, 70% to 90% of them singletons. These sequences were also reported in another study, on human thymus T cells.

The sample was thymocytes. These receptors all stem from a girl in the first two years of life with a congenital heart defect.

In its sample, this clone was seen once. The chain combines TRBV6-6 with TRBJ1-1; 9 bases agree with TRBD1. CDR3 length: 15 residues. Germline assignment: CDR1 MNHNY and CDR2 SVGAGI (reference sequence). With V trimmed by 0 bases and J by 6 bases, 5 bases remained unmatched. The CDR3 protein is CASSYSGRQGAEAFF. The CDR3 region has the DNA TGTGCCAGCAGTTACTCGGGGCGACAGGGGGCTGAAGCTTTCTTT.

This chain uses TRBV4-1 with TRBJ2-5; D unclear. The V end lost 4 bases, the J end lost 4 bases, and 16 bases lay between the germline ends. Germline V gives CDR1 MGHRA, CDR2 YSYEKL. The CDR3 length is 15 residues. The CDR3 protein is CASSPRMSLGETQYF. In DNA form, the CDR3 reads TGCGCCAGCAGCCCGCGGATGTCACTGGGAGAGACCCAGTACTTC.

This chain's CDR3 is CASSVKGEYHYGYTF. Written as DNA, the CDR3 is TGTGCCAGCAGCGTCAAGGGGGAATATCACTATGGCTACACCTTC. The chain is built from TRBV9 and TRBJ1-2; the D gene is possibly TRBD1 (6 bases). V lost 2 bases and J 3 bases, leaving 14 bases between the germline ends. CDR3 length: 15 residues. Germline CDR1 is SGDLS and CDR2 is YYNGEE.

The rearrangement links TRBV15 to TRBJ2-3; TRBD2 is a possible D gene (6 bases). There are 17 residues in the CDR3. Per the germline V gene, CDR1 is LNHNV and CDR2 is YYDKDF (reference sequence). Trimming took off 5 bases at V and 0 bases at J, with 18 bases between the two ends. The CDR3 DNA follows: TGTGCCACCAGCCCAGGACCGGGGGACCTAAGCACAGATACGCAGTATTTT. Protein: CATSPGPGDLSTDTQYF.

The V gene is TRBV5-1, the J gene TRBJ1-1, with a tentative D call TRBD1 (5 bases). The CDR3 has 15 amino acids. V lost 1 base to trimming and J lost 5 bases, with 15 bases between them. Germline V CDR1 and CDR2: SGHRS, YFSETQ. The CDR3 DNA sequence: TGCGCCAGCAGCTTGCGGGCAGGGAAGGAGACTGAAGCTTTCTTT. This codes for CASSLRAGKETEAFF.

The chain has TRBV5-1 and TRBJ2-1; TRBD2 is a possible D gene (7 bases). Trimming stripped 4 bases from V and 6 bases from J, with 20 bases between. This CDR3 contains 16 residues. Germline CDR1 and CDR2: SGHRS and YFSETQ. The CDR3 DNA is TGCGCCAGCAGCGTTGGGAGGGGGGAGAACCCCAATGAGCAGTTCTTC. Protein: CASSVGRGENPNEQFF.

The chain is built from TRBV28 and TRBJ1-5; 7 bases align to TRBD1. The J segment lost 6 bases and the V segment lost 11 bases, leaving 16 bases of the junction unmatched. The V gene's germline CDR1 is MDHEN and CDR2 SYDVKM. CDR3 length equals 15 residues. The CDR3 region is CASLGRRGSSQPQHF. The CDR3 nucleotides read TGTGCCTCCCTGGGGCGCAGGGGGTCTTCTCAGCCCCAGCATTTT.

The chain uses TRBV5-1 and TRBJ1-2; D not resolved. Looked up from germline, CDR1 is SGHRS and CDR2 is YFSETQ. CDR3 size: 15 residues. The ends were cut back, 4 bases at V and 2 bases at J, with 15 bases in the middle. The CDR3 DNA follows: TGCGCCAGCAGCGCGGAACCTAGGGAGAACTATGGCTACACCTTC. Amino acids: CASSAEPRENYGYTF.

The chain uses TRBV18 and TRBJ1-3; D is unclear. The CDR3 is 16 residues long. CDR1 and CDR2 from the germline V gene are KGHSH and LQKENI. V was trimmed by 6 bases and J by 0 bases, leaving 15 bases between them. The DNA for the CDR3 is TGTGCCAGCTCCCCGAGGAGAGATATCTCTGGAAACACCATATATTTT. Its translation: CASSPRRDISGNTIYF. The full variable domain, rest sourced from reference TRBV18 and TRBJ1-3, is NAGVMQNPRHLVRRRGQEARLRCSPMKGHSHVYWYRQLPEEGLKFMVYLQKENIIDESGMPKERFSAEFPKEGPSILRIQQVVRGDSAAYFCASSPRRDISGNTIYFGEGSWLTVV.

The rearrangement uses TRBV2 and TRBJ1-2, with TRBD1 matching 7 bases. CDR3 length equals 16 residues. Per germline, CDR1 SNHLY and CDR2 FYNNEI. Trimming removed 7 bases from V and 8 bases from J; junction bases left unmatched: 19. The CDR3 spells CASIRGRQGTEEGYTF. The CDR3 DNA reads as TGTGCCAGCATCCGGGGCCGACAGGGAACGGAGGAAGGCTACACCTTC.

The chain is built from TRBV5-4 and TRBJ2-5, with TRBD2 matching over 10 bases. The CDR3 extends over 17 amino acids. V gave up 2 bases and J gave up 4 bases; unmatched junction bases: 11. Germline CDR1 SGHNT, CDR2 YYREEE (reference sequence). The CDR3 here is CASSFLAASGGRETQYF. CDR3 in DNA: TGTGCCAGCAGCTTTCTGGCGGCTAGCGGGGGCCGAGAGACCCAGTACTTC.

The chain links TRBV19 to TRBJ1-1; D is undetermined. The CDR3 runs to 15 residues. Deletions cut 3 bases from V and 0 bases from J, with 11 bases between. CDR1 is LNHDA and CDR2 is SQIVND in the germline V gene (reference sequence). Here the CDR3 DNA reads TGTGCCAGTAGTATGCAAGGGAGGCTGAACACTGAAGCTTTCTTT. It yields the protein CASSMQGRLNTEAFF.

The rearrangement links TRBV9 to TRBJ2-5, with TRBD2 matching over 13 bases. With 3 bases clipped from V and 4 bases from J, the junction kept 3 bases outside the gene matches. The germline gives CDR1 SGDLS, CDR2 YYNGEE. This CDR3 comprises 15 residues. The CDR3 here is CASSAGTSGVETQYF. The CDR3 DNA reads TGTGCCAGCAGCGCAGGGACTAGCGGGGTAGAGACCCAGTACTTC.

The rearrangement links TRBV7-9 to TRBJ1-2; no clear D gene. This CDR3 has 15 residues. CDR1 is SEHNR and CDR2 is FQNEAQ in the germline V gene (reference sequence). The V end lost 1 base, the J end lost 2 bases, and 11 bases lay between the germline ends. CDR3: CASSLDGRVNYGYTF. The CDR3 region has the DNA TGTGCCAGCAGCTTAGATGGTCGAGTAAACTATGGCTACACCTTC.

The rearrangement joins TRBV29-1 to TRBJ1-2; D unresolved. The CDR3 contains 13 residues. CDR1 is SQVTM, CDR2 ANQGSEA, per germline. V shed 3 bases and J shed 6 bases, with 14 bases lying between them. The chain's CDR3 is CSVDGAGSNGYTF. The CDR3 DNA reads as TGCAGCGTTGATGGCGCAGGCTCCAATGGCTACACCTTC.

The V gene is TRBV5-1, the J gene TRBJ2-3; 7 bases are shared with TRBD2. This CDR3 has 15 amino acids. With 2 bases clipped from V and 3 bases from J, the junction kept 6 bases outside the gene matches. The germline V gene encodes CDR1 SGHRS and CDR2 YFSETQ. Here the CDR3 reads CASSFFGTITDTQYF. The CDR3 nucleotides read TGCGCCAGCAGCTTTTTTGGGACTATTACAGATACGCAGTATTTT.

The chain employs TRBV7-9 and TRBJ1-2; D uncertain. The length of the CDR3 is 12 residues. V lost 1 base to trimming and J lost 8 bases, with 8 bases between them. CDR1 and CDR2 from the germline V gene are SEHNR and FQNEAQ (reference sequence). CDR3 coding DNA: TGTGCCAGCAGCTTAGACTATCGAGGCTACACCTTC. Its translation is CASSLDYRGYTF.

J is TRBJ2-7 and V is TRBV15; TRBD1 aligns across 9 bases. Germline V gene sequence: CDR1 LNHNV, CDR2 YYDKDF (reference sequence). CDR3 size: 16 residues. V gave up 1 base and J gave up 3 bases; unmatched junction bases: 7. The CDR3 region is CATSRVRDRAGYEQYF. The CDR3 DNA reads as TGTGCCACCAGCAGAGTGAGGGACAGGGCTGGCTACGAGCAGTACTTC.

This chain links TRBV6-6 with TRBJ2-3, with TRBD2 matching 8 bases. Unmatched junction bases numbered 16, after V lost 8 bases and J lost 6 bases. The CDR3 has 16 amino acids. Germline V CDR1 and CDR2: MNHNY, SVGAGI (reference sequence). CDR3 DNA: TGTGCCAGCGCAAGTCCCGGCGGGGGGCCCGGGGATACGCAGTATTTT. Protein: CASASPGGGPGDTQYF.

The chain links TRBV28 to TRBJ2-3, with D maybe TRBD2 (5 bases). The CDR3 loop spans 18 amino acids. The V end lost 2 bases, the J end lost 1 base, and 19 bases lay between the germline ends. The germline gives CDR1 MDHEN, CDR2 SYDVKM. Here the CDR3 DNA reads TGTGCCAGCAGTTTAGGGAGTTTGAAAGTTGAGGGCACAGATACGCAGTATTTT. The encoded protein is CASSLGSLKVEGTDTQYF.

This sequence joins TRBV15 and TRBJ2-7; 9 bases are a match to TRBD1. Germline V gene data show CDR1 as LNHNV and CDR2 as YYDKDF (reference sequence). The CDR3 loop spans 14 amino acids. V was pared by 5 bases and J by 12 bases, with 14 bases of the junction left unmatched. The CDR3 region is CATSAGQGIRARYF. The CDR3 nucleotides read TGTGCCACCAGCGCGGGACAGGGAATAAGAGCGAGGTACTTC.

The rearrangement uses TRBV6-1 and TRBJ2-3, with D perhaps TRBD1 (6 bases). This CDR3 is 15 amino acids long. The germline V gene encodes CDR1 MNHNS and CDR2 SASEGT. V lost 4 bases to trimming and J lost 7 bases, with 18 bases between them. In nucleotides, the CDR3 is TGTGCCAGCAGTGCGCCCAACTTACAGGGATATACGCAGTATTTT. Amino acid sequence: CASSAPNLQGYTQYF.

The chain combines TRBV7-2 with TRBJ2-5, with 11 positions matching TRBD2. The CDR3 runs 17 residues. V gave up 1 base and J gave up 0 bases; unmatched junction bases: 4. Germline assignment: CDR1 SGHTA and CDR2 FQGNSA. CDR3 amino acids: CASSLVPSGGYQETQYF. The CDR3 DNA is TGTGCCAGCAGCTTAGTGCCTAGCGGGGGGTACCAAGAGACCCAGTACTTC.

With regard to this clone: At one end, the junction sequence differs from germline, possibly due to a read error. The J gene is TRBJ1-2, the V gene TRBV5-1; the D gene is possibly TRBD1 (6 bases). CDR1 is SGHRS and CDR2 is YFSETQ in the germline V gene. This CDR3 has 16 residues. For the CDR3, the DNA is TGCGCCAGAAGCTTGGAAGGACAGCACACGACCTATGGCTACACCTTC. Its protein is CARSLEGQHTTYGYTF.

The chain couples TRBV18 to TRBJ2-3; D remains ambiguous. Trimming removed 3 bases at V and 5 bases at J, with 6 bases between. Germline V CDR1 and CDR2: KGHSH, LQKENI. The CDR3 is made up of 12 amino acids. The CDR3 DNA reads as TGTGCCAGCTCACCGTTCAGAGATACGCAGTATTTT. This translates into CASSPFRDTQYF. Full variable domain (outside the CDR3, taken from reference TRBV18 and TRBJ2-3): NAGVMQNPRHLVRRRGQEARLRCSPMKGHSHVYWYRQLPEEGLKFMVYLQKENIIDESGMPKERFSAEFPKEGPSILRIQQVVRGDSAAYFCASSPFRDTQYFGPGTRLTVL.

This chain joins TRBV27 and TRBJ2-7, with D unresolved. The CDR3 covers 16 residues. Trimming removed 3 bases at V and 0 bases at J, with 15 bases between. Per germline, CDR1 MNHEY and CDR2 SMNVEV (reference sequence). Written as DNA, the CDR3 is TGTGCCAGCAGTTTGGTCCCCACTCAACCCTCCTACGAGCAGTACTTC. It yields the protein CASSLVPTQPSYEQYF.

On this clone: In the same sample, other DNA sequences code for this CDR3. The rearrangement joins TRBV9 to TRBJ1-5, with a possible D match to TRBD1 (5 bases). Trimming removed 0 bases at V and 7 bases at J, with 11 bases between. Germline CDR1 is SGDLS and CDR2 is YYNGEE. The CDR3 runs 14 residues. The CDR3 sequence: CASSVGGRGQPQHF. The CDR3 nucleotides read TGTGCCAGCAGCGTAGGGGGGAGGGGACAGCCCCAGCATTTT.